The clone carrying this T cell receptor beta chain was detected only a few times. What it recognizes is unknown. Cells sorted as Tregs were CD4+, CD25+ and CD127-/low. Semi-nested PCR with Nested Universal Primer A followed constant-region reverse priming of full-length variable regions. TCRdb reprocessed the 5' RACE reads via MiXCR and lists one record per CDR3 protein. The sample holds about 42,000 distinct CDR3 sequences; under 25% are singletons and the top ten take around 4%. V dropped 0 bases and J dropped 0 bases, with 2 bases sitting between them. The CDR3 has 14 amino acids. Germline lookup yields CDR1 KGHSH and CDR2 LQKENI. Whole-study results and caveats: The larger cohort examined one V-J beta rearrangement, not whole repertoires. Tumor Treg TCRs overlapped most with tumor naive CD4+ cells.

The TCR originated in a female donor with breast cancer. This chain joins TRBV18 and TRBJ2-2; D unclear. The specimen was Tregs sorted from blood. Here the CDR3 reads CASSPPSNTGELFF. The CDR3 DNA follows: TGTGCCAGCTCACCACCATCGAACACCGGGGAGCTGTTTTTT.